This T cell receptor beta chain was found in a study of cytomegalovirus exposure and HLA in healthy donors. Study findings and constraints: The tendency of first-cohort TCR clusters to co-occur in the 110 or so validation repertoires emerged from a later analysis. Diagnosis of cytomegalovirus status made by the classifier reportedly showed high specificity and sensitivity. The study found most TCR sequences rare, yet found some public TCRs in many donors.

Generated by immunoSEQ multiplex PCR, the TCRdb table keeps only in-frame clones and is missing some. The sample gives approximately 240,000 clones, 90% to 95% of which show up once; 0.8% to 1.2% is in the top ten. This CDR3 region has 17 residues. Trimming cost V 3 bases and J 0 bases, with 14 bases left between them. Germline loops: CDR1 WNHNN, CDR2 SYGVQD (reference sequence). Notes on this clone: Its antigen is not identified.

Sequencing was performed on PBMCs. This TCR derives from a woman aged 18-29 years in good health and CMV-seronegative. The chain has TRBV10-1 and TRBJ1-4; D is uncertain. For the CDR3, the DNA is TGCGCCAGCAGTGACACCACTCAAGCGTCAACTAATGAAAAACTGTTTTTT. This translates into CASSDTTQASTNEKLFF.